The sequence of this TCR beta chain was determined in a study of vaccination and CD4 T cells after COVID-19. The treatment was: approximately 11-day PBMC culture with coronavirus spike peptide pools or control peptides (ViraFEST assay). Cultured CD4+ T cell DNA underwent sequencing with the Oncomine TCR Beta short-read assay. TCRdb analysed the PCR reads with MiXCR anew, one entry per CDR3 protein. The table has some 15,000 distinct CDR3 sequences, less than 70% seen once. Of note for this clonotype: Its target is unknown.

Germline V gene sequence: CDR1 SGHNT, CDR2 YYREEE (reference sequence). Trimming stripped 3 bases from V and 5 bases from J, with 9 bases between. CDR3 length: 13 residues. This chain joins TRBV5-4 and TRBJ1-5; D possibly corresponds to TRBD1 (6 bases). The sequence came from a human donor who had recovered from COVID-19. The sample was CD4+ T cells from blood, cultured in vitro. CDR3 residues: CASSSDSDQPQHF. The CDR3 DNA is TGTGCCAGCAGCTCGGACAGTGATCAGCCCCAGCATTTT.